A single sample gave rise to the 8 T cell receptor beta chains below, sequenced in a study of CD8+ T cells in alopecia areata. RNA extraction and reverse transcription yielded cDNA as sequencing template. The method was immunoSEQ multiplex PCR; TCRdb's version includes in-frame clones alone and lacks a portion of them. The table records roughly 150,000 clones, 40% to 65% of them present only once. Specimen: CD8+ T cells sorted from blood, collected at week 0. These receptors were taken from a human donor with alopecia areata.

V is TRBV6-5 and J is TRBJ1-1; maybe TRBD1 (5 bases). V was shortened by 6 bases and J by 3 bases, with 17 bases between the two germline ends. CDR1 is MNHEY and CDR2 is SVGAGI in the germline V gene. The CDR3 extends over 15 amino acids. The CDR3 coding sequence is TGTGCCAGCAGGCAGCTAGGGGTAGGTTACACTGAAGCTTTCTTT. As protein: CASRQLGVGYTEAFF.

This chain links TRBV30 with TRBJ2-3, with a tentative D call TRBD1 (6 bases). The V and J ends lost 5 bases and 3 bases respectively, with 12 bases between them. The germline V gene encodes CDR1 GTSNPN and CDR2 SVGIG (reference sequence). The CDR3 consists of 13 residues. The CDR3 loop is CAWSRTATDTQYF. In DNA form, the CDR3 reads TGTGCCTGGTCGAGGACAGCTACAGATACGCAGTATTTT.

The chain recombines TRBV10-2 with TRBJ1-2; D might be TRBD1 (5 bases). The CDR3 contains 16 residues. CDR1 and CDR2 from the germline V gene are WSHSY and SAAADI. Trimming pared 6 bases from V and 4 bases from J, leaving 21 bases between. CDR3 sequence (DNA): TGCGCCAGCAGCCTCTCTGGAGAGGGGCCACTCTATGGCTACACCTTC. This sequence encodes CASSLSGEGPLYGYTF.

The V gene is TRBV2, the J gene TRBJ2-5; D possibly uses TRBD1 or TRBD2 (7 bases each). Germline-derived CDR1 and CDR2 are SNHLY and FYNNEI. V was pared by 7 bases and J by 5 bases, with 11 bases between. The CDR3 consists of 12 residues. The CDR3 nucleotides read TGTGCCAGCAACCAGGGGGGGGAGACCCAGTACTTC. Translated, it gives CASNQGGETQYF.

This clone was detected a few times. V is TRBV7-3 and J is TRBJ2-7; D gene uncertain. The CDR3 totals 11 residues. Germline CDR1 reads SGHTA; CDR2 reads FQGTGA. V lost 5 bases, J lost 3 bases, and 5 bases lay in between. The CDR3 nucleotides are TGTGCCAGCAGCCCGAACTACGAGCAGTACTTC. As protein: CASSPNYEQYF. Looking up the rest from reference TRBV7-3 and TRBJ2-7 gives the full variable domain: GAGVSQTPSNKVTEKGKYVELRCDPISGHTALYWYRQSLGQGPEFLIYFQGTGAADDSGLPNDRFFAVRPEGSVSTLKIQRTERGDSAVYLCASSPNYEQYFGPGTRLTVT.

The V gene is TRBV25-1, the J gene TRBJ1-6; a weak D match, TRBD1 (5 bases). Deletions cut 9 bases from V and 7 bases from J, with 10 bases between. The length of the CDR3 is 12 residues. Germline V lookup: CDR1 MGHDK, CDR2 SYGVNS. As DNA, the CDR3 is TGTGCCAGTGCGCAGGGAAATTCACCCCTCCACTTT. Its translation: CASAQGNSPLHF.

The chain uses TRBV6-5 and TRBJ2-3; tentatively, D is TRBD1 (5 bases). The V gene's germline CDR1 is MNHEY and CDR2 SVGAGI. V lost 2 bases, J lost 2 bases, and 11 bases lay in between. The CDR3 sequence is 15 residues long. This CDR3 is CASSYGGADTDTQYF. The CDR3 region has the DNA TGTGCCAGCAGTTACGGTGGGGCTGACACAGATACGCAGTATTTT.

The V gene is TRBV15, the J gene TRBJ2-2; D unclear. The germline V gene encodes CDR1 LNHNV and CDR2 YYDKDF (reference sequence). Trimming shortened V by 0 bases and J by 7 bases, and 12 bases separated the two germline ends. This CDR3 is built from 15 residues. The CDR3 nucleotides are TGTGCCACCAGCAGAGATCTCTCGGGTGACGGGGAGCTGTTTTTT. This encodes CATSRDLSGDGELFF.